This T cell receptor (beta chain) was profiled in a study of cytomegalovirus exposure and HLA in healthy donors. The CDR3 contains 15 residues. V was pared by 4 bases and J by 7 bases, with 18 bases between. CDR1 is SGHDT and CDR2 is YYEEEE in the germline V gene. The PCR used 60 Vbeta and 13 Jbeta primers. Original processing methods: Later, roughly 86 million unique TCR beta chains were counted in an analysis, and about 10 million of them were shared. Generated by immunoSEQ multiplex PCR, the TCRdb table keeps only in-frame clones and is missing some. V and J calls and clone size are given by that table; D and trimming were obtained from the DNA. The sample carries some 190,000 clones, around 75% recorded once. This clone was counted a few times. The antigen is unknown. Whole-study results and caveats: Cytomegalovirus status was reportedly diagnosed by the classifier with high sensitivity and specificity.

This sequence was found in a woman aged 25-40 years in good health and CMV-seropositive. The sequenced material came from PBMCs. This rearrangement joins TRBV5-6 to TRBJ1-5; D uncertain. CDR3 loop: CASSRELVRIQPQHF. CDR3 bases: TGTGCCAGCAGCCGGGAGTTGGTCAGAATCCAGCCCCAGCATTTT. Using reference TRBV5-6 and TRBJ1-5 for the parts outside the CDR3, the full variable domain is DAGVTQSPTHLIKTRGQQVTLRCSPKSGHDTVSWYQQALGQGPQFIFQYYEEEERQRGNFPDRFSGHQFPNYSSELNVNALLLGDSALYLCASSRELVRIQPQHFGDGTRLSIL.